Sequencing of this TCR beta chain was carried out in a study of cytomegalovirus exposure and HLA in healthy donors. Vbeta (60) and Jbeta (13) primers were used in the PCR. Sequencing was performed with immunoSEQ multiplex PCR; in TCRdb, only in-frame clones are kept and a portion is missing. The sample records about 180,000 clones, around 80% being singletons. Of note for this clone: No antigen is known for it.

Study outcomes and limitations: A highly shared variant cluster was judged a likely technical artifact. Earlier analysis found most TCR beta V segments productive about 87% or about 30% of the time. Among TCR beta chains, those listed as cytomegalovirus-associated numbered fewer than 200.

The V gene lost 2 bases and the J gene lost 1 base, with 21 bases spanning the gap. CDR1 and CDR2 from the germline V gene are MGHDK and SYGVNS. CDR3 length: 18 residues. Sequencing was done on a sample of PBMCs. The clonotype comes from a man in his late teens or twenties in good health and CMV-seronegative. This sequence joins TRBV25-1 and TRBJ2-7, with D unclear. CDR3: CASSEKKEWRILSYEQYF. The CDR3 nucleotides read TGTGCCAGCAGTGAAAAAAAGGAGTGGCGGATACTGTCCTACGAGCAGTACTTC.